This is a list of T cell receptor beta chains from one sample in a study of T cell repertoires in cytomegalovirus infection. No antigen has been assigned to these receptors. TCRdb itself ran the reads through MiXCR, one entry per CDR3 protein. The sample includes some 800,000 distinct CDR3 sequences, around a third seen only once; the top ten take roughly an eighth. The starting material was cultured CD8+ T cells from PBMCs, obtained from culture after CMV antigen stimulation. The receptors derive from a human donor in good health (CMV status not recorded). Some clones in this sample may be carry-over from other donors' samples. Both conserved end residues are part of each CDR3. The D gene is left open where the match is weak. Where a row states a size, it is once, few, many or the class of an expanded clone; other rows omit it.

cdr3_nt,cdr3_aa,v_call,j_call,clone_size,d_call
TGTGCCAGCATGTGGGAGCGGGGGGCCCTACAAGAGACCCAGTACTTC,CASMWERGALQETQYF,TRBV2,TRBJ2-5,.,TRBD2
TGTGCCAGCAGTCCCCGACTCGCGGGGGGCCGTAACACCGGGGAGCTGTTTTTT,CASSPRLAGGRNTGELFF,TRBV6-5,TRBJ2-2,.,TRBD2
TGTGCCAGCGCCAGGGAGGGACAGGGGATTTTGGATACGCAGTATTTT,CASAREGQGILDTQYF,TRBV12-3/TRBV12-4,TRBJ2-3,few,TRBD1
TGTGCCAGCAGCGATGGACCGTACACGACCAACTATGGCTACACCTTC,CASSDGPYTTNYGYTF,TRBV12-3/TRBV12-4,TRBJ1-2,few,.
TGTGCCAGCAGTTTAGGGGCGGGGGACGGCAATACGCAGTATTTT,CASSLGAGDGNTQYF,TRBV12-3/TRBV12-4,TRBJ2-3,few,TRBD2
TGTGCCAGCAGCCGATTCGCTAGCGGTTACCAAGAGACCCAGTACTTC,CASSRFASGYQETQYF,TRBV6-6,TRBJ2-5,once,TRBD2
TGTGCCAGCAGTTTGGGTTCCTTATCCACTGAAGCTTTCTTT,CASSLGSLSTEAFF,TRBV28,TRBJ1-1,.,.
TGTGCCATTGGGAGGGTGGACTATGGCTACACCTTC,CAIGRVDYGYTF,TRBV19,TRBJ1-2,once,.
TGTGCCAGCAGAAAGACAGGGAACAATGAGCAGTTCTTC,CASRKTGNNEQFF,TRBV7-3,TRBJ2-1,.,TRBD1
TGTGCCAGCAGCTCAGAGACTTGGAGCACAGATACGCAGTATTTT,CASSSETWSTDTQYF,TRBV7-6,TRBJ2-3,many,.
TGTGCCAGCAGTGATTCCCGAGGGATGAACACTGAAGCTTTCTTT,CASSDSRGMNTEAFF,TRBV2,TRBJ1-1,.,.
TGTGCTAGTGACCCCCCTTCAGGAGGGGCTAGCACAGATACGCAGTATTTT,CASDPPSGGASTDTQYF,TRBV12-5,TRBJ2-3,few,.
TGTGCCAGCAGCTTAGATTTTAGAACACCTACCTACAATGAGCAGTTCTTC,CASSLDFRTPTYNEQFF,TRBV11-2,TRBJ2-1,few,.
TGTGCCAGCAGCCCCTACGGGGGGGGATCGTACAATGAGCAGTTCTTC,CASSPYGGGSYNEQFF,TRBV7-8,TRBJ2-1,.,TRBD2
TGTGCCAGCAGCTTGGCAATTACGGTGAACACTGAAGCTTTCTTT,CASSLAITVNTEAFF,TRBV7-6,TRBJ1-1,few,.
TGTGCCAGCAGTTTATCCTCGACTAGCACCTTCAAGGGCACCGGGGAGCTGTTTTTT,CASSLSSTSTFKGTGELFF,TRBV28,TRBJ2-2,.,TRBD2
TGTGCCAGCACCGTCGCGGGGGGGGTCTACGAGCAGTACTTC,CASTVAGGVYEQYF,TRBV27,TRBJ2-7,.,TRBD2